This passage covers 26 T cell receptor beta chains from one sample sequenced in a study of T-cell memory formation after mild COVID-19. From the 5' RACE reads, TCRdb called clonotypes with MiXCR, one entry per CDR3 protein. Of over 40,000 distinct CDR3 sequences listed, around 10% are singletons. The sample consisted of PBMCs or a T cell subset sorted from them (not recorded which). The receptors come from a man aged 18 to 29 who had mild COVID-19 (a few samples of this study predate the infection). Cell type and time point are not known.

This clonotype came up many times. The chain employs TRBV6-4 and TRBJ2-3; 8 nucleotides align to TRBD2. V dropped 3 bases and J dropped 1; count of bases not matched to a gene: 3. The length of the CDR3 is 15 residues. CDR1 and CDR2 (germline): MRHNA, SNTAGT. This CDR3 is CASSEGSGGTDTQYF. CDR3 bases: TGTGCCAGCAGTGAGGGTAGCGGGGGCACAGATACGCAGTATTTT.

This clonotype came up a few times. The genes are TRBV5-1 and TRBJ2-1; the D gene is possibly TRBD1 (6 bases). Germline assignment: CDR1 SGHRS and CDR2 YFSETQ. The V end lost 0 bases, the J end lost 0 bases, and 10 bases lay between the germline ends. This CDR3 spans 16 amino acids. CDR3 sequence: CASSLEGGNSYNEQFF. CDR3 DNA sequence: TGCGCCAGCAGCTTGGAAGGGGGAAACTCCTACAATGAGCAGTTCTTC.

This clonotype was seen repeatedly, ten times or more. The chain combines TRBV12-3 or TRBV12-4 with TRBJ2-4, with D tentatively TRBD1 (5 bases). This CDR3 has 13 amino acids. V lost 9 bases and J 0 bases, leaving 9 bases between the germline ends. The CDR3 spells CASRGLAKNIQYF. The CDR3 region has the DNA TGTGCCAGTAGGGGCCTAGCCAAAAACATTCAGTACTTC.

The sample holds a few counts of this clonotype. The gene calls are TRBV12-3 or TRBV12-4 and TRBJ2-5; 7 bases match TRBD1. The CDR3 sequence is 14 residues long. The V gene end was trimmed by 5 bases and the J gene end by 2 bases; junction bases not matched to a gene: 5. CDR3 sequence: CASSLTDRQETQYF. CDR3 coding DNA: TGTGCCAGCAGTCTCACGGACAGGCAAGAGACCCAGTACTTC.

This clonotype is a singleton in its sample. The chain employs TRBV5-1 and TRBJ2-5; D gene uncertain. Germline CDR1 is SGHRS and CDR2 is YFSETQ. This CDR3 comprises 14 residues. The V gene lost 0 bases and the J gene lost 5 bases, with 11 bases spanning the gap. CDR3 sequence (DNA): TGCGCCAGCAGCTTGGAACGGGCAGAGGAGACCCAGTACTTC. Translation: CASSLERAEETQYF.

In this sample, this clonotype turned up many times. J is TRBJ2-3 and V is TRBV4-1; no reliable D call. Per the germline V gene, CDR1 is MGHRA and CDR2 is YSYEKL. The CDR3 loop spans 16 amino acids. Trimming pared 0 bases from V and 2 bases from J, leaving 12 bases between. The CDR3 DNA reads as TGCGCCAGCAGCCAAGACTGGATACCTAACACAGATACGCAGTATTTT. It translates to CASSQDWIPNTDTQYF.

CDR3 in amino acids: CASSVATPADTQYF. DNA of the CDR3: TGTGCCAGCAGCGTAGCTACCCCCGCTGATACGCAGTATTTT. The genes are TRBV9 and TRBJ2-3; D is unresolved. This CDR3 region has 14 residues. The V end lost 0 bases, the J end lost 6 bases, and 11 bases lay between the germline ends. Germline assignment: CDR1 SGDLS and CDR2 YYNGEE.

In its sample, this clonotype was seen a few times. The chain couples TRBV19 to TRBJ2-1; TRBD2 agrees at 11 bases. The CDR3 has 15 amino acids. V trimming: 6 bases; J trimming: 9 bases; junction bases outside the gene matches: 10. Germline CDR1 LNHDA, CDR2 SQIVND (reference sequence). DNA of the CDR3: TGTGCCAGTAGCCCGGGGTTAGCGGGGGGGAGTGAGCAGTTCTTC. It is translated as CASSPGLAGGSEQFF.

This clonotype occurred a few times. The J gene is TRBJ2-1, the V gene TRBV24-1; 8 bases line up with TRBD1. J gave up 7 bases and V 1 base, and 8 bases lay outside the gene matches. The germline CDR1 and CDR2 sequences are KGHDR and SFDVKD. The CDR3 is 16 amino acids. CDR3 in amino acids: CATSDFGQGSGNEQFF. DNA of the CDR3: TGTGCCACCAGTGATTTCGGACAGGGATCGGGTAATGAGCAGTTCTTC.

CDR3 protein: CASSSRSGQGGGYTF. DNA for the CDR3: TGTGCCAGCAGCTCACGATCGGGGCAGGGAGGTGGCTACACCTTC. The rearrangement links TRBV5-5 to TRBJ1-2, with a tentative D call TRBD1 (5 bases). The CDR3 has 15 residues. The V and J ends lost 3 bases and 7 bases respectively, with 19 bases between them. Germline CDR1 reads SGHKS; CDR2 reads YYEKEE (reference sequence).

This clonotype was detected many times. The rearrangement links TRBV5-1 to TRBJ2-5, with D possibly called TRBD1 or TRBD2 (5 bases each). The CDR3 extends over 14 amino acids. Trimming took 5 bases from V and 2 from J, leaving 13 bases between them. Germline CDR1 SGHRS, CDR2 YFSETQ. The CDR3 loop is CASRGLTGQETQYF. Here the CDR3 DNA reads TGCGCCAGCAGGGGGCTAACGGGGCAAGAGACCCAGTACTTC.

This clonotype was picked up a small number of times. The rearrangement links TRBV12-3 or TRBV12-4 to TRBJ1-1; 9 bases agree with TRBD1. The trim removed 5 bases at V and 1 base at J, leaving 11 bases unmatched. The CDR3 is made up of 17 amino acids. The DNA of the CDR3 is TGTGCCAGCAGTCGACCACGACAGGGGGTCGGGAACACTGAAGCTTTCTTT. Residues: CASSRPRQGVGNTEAFF.

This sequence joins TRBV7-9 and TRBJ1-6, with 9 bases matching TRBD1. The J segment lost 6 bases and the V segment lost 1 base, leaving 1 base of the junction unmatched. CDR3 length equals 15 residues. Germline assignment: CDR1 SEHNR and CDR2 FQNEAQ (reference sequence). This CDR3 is CASSLVTGGNSPLHF. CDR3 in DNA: TGTGCCAGCAGCTTAGTGACAGGGGGTAATTCACCCCTCCACTTT.

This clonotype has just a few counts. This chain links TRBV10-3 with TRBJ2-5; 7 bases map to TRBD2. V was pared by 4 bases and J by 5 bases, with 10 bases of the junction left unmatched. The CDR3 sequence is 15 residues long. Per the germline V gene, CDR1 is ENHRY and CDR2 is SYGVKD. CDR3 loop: CAISAVAGVWETQYF. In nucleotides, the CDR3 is TGTGCCATCAGTGCTGTTGCGGGGGTCTGGGAGACCCAGTACTTC.

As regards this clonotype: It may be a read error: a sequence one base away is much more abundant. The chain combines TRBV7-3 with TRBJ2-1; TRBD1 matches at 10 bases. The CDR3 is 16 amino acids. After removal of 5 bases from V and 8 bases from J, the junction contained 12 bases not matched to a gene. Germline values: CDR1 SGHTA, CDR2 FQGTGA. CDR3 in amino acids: CASSRGGTGVDDEQFF. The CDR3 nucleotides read TGTGCCAGCAGCCGGGGCGGGACAGGGGTGGACGATGAGCAGTTCTTC.

CDR3 region: CASSLVSDTQYF. CDR3 in DNA: TGTGCCAGCAGTTTGGTTTCCGATACGCAGTATTTT. The genes are TRBV12-3 or TRBV12-4 and TRBJ2-3; no clear D gene. This CDR3 comprises 12 residues. Between the trimmed V and J ends, which lost 3 bases and 6 bases, there was a span of 7 bases.

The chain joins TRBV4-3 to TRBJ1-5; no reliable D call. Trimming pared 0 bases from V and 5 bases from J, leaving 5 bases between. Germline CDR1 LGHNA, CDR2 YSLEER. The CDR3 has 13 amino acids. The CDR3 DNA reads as TGCGCCAGCAGCCAAGATAGGGATCAGCCCCAGCATTTT. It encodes CASSQDRDQPQHF.

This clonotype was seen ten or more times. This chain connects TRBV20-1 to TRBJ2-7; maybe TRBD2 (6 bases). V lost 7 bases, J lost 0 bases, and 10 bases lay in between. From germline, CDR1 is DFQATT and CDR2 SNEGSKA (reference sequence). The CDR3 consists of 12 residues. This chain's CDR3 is CSGRESSYEQYV. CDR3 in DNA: TGCAGTGGACGGGAGAGCTCCTACGAGCAGTACGTC.

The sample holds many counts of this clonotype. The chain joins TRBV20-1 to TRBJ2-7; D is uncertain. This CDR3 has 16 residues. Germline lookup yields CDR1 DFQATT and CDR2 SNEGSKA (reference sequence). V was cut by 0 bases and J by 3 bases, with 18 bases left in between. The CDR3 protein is CSARDDLEGKGYEQYF. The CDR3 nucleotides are TGCAGTGCTAGAGATGATTTGGAAGGGAAGGGCTACGAGCAGTACTTC.

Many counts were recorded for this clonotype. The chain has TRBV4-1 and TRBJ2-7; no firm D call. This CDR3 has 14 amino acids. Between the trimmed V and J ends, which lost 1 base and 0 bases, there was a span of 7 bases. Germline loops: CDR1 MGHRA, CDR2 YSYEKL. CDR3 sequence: CASSQVRSSYEQYV. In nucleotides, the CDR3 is TGCGCCAGCAGCCAAGTGCGGAGCTCCTACGAGCAGTACGTC.

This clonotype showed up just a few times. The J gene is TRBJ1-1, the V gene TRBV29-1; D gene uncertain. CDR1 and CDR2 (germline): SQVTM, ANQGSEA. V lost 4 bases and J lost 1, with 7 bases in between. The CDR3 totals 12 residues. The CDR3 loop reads CSVAHRNTEAFF. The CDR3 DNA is TGCAGCGTTGCGCACAGGAACACTGAAGCTTTCTTT.

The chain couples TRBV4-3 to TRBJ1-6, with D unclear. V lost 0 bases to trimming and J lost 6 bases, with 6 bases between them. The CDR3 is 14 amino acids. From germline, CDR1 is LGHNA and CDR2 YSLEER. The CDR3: CASSQEIRNSPLHF. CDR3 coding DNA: TGCGCCAGCAGCCAAGAAATCCGTAATTCACCCCTCCACTTT.

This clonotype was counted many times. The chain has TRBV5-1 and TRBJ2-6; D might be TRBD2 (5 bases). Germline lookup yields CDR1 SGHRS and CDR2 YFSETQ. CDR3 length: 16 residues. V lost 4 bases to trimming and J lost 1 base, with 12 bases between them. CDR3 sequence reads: CASSDDPGSGANVLTF. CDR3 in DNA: TGCGCCAGCAGCGACGACCCGGGGTCTGGGGCCAACGTCCTGACTTTC.

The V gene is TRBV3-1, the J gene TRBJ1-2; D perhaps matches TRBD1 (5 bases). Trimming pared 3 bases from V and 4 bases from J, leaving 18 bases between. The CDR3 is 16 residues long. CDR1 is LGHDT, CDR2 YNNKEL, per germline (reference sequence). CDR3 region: CASSHPPWGTGYGYTF. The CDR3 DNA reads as TGTGCCAGCAGCCACCCCCCCTGGGGTACAGGCTATGGCTACACCTTC.

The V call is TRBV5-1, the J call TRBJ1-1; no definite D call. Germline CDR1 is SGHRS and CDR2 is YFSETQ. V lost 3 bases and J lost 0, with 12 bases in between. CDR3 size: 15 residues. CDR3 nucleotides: TGCGCCAGCAGCTCTGACACCGGTATGAACACTGAAGCTTTCTTT. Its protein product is CASSSDTGMNTEAFF.

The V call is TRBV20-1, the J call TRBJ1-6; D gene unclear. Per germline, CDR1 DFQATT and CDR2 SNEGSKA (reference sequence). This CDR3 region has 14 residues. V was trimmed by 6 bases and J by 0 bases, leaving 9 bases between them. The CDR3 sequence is CSAIESSYNSPLHF. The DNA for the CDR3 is TGCAGTGCCATAGAGAGCTCCTATAATTCACCCCTCCACTTT.